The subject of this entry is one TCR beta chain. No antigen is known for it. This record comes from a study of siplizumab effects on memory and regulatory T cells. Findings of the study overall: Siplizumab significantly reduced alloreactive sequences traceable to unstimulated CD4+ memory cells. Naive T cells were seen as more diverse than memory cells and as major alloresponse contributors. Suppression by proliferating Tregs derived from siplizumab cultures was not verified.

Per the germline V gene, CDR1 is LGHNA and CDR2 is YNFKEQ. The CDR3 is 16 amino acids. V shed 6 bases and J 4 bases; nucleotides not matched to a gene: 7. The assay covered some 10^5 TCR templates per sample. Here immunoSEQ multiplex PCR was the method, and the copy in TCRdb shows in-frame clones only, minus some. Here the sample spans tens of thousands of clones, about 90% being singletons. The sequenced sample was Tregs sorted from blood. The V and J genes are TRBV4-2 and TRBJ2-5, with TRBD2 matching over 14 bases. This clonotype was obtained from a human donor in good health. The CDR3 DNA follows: TGTGCCAGCAGACCGGGACTAGCGGGAGCATTAGAGACCCAGTACTTC. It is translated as CASRPGLAGALETQYF.